Listed below are T cell receptor beta chains from one sample, sequenced in a study of shared clonotypes between healthy human individuals. Some clones are missing from TCRdb's copy, which holds only in-frame ones; the method was immunoSEQ multiplex PCR. The sample has about 2.4 million clones; 93% are singletons. Source material: naive CD4+ T cells from PBMCs. The receptors were sampled from a young man in good health. Some clones in this sample may be carry-over from other donors' samples. CDR3s include the opening cysteine and the closing phenylalanine or tryptophan. Fields, in order: D gene, J gene, clone size, CDR3 length, V gene, CDR3 DNA, CDR3 protein. The D gene is left open where the match is weak. Clone size is shown for a subset of rows, as once, few, many or a class of expanded clone.

D gene: NA; J gene: TRBJ1-6; clone size: NA; CDR3 length: 15; V gene: TRBV4-1; CDR3 DNA: TGCGCCAGCAGCCAAGCCCTACCGCCGGGTTCACCCCTCCACTTT; CDR3 protein: CASSQALPPGSPLHF
D gene: NA; J gene: TRBJ1-3; clone size: once; CDR3 length: 13; V gene: TRBV11-3; CDR3 DNA: TGTGCCAGCAGCCCTAGAAGTGGAAACACCATATATTTT; CDR3 protein: CASSPRSGNTIYF
D gene: NA; J gene: TRBJ1-3; clone size: once; CDR3 length: 15; V gene: TRBV9; CDR3 DNA: TGTGCCAGCAGCGCGAGCTATACCTCTGGAAACACCATATATTTT; CDR3 protein: CASSASYTSGNTIYF
D gene: NA; J gene: TRBJ1-1; clone size: NA; CDR3 length: 15; V gene: TRBV15; CDR3 DNA: TGTGCCACCAGCAGGGCTCCCGGACAGAACACTGAAGCTTTCTTT; CDR3 protein: CATSRAPGQNTEAFF
D gene: NA; J gene: TRBJ2-3; clone size: NA; CDR3 length: 12; V gene: TRBV7-9; CDR3 DNA: TGTGCCAGCAGCCGGGGAAGGGACTTCAAGTATTTT; CDR3 protein: CASSRGRDFKYF
D gene: TRBD2; J gene: TRBJ2-7; clone size: NA; CDR3 length: 16; V gene: TRBV5-6; CDR3 DNA: TGTGCCAGCAGCTTGCTGGGACTAGCGGGAGTCTACGAGCAGTACTTC; CDR3 protein: CASSLLGLAGVYEQYF
D gene: NA; J gene: TRBJ1-4; clone size: NA; CDR3 length: 16; V gene: TRBV4-1; CDR3 DNA: TGCGCCAGCAGCCAAGAAGGGGGGGGGCCAGATGAAAAACTGTTTTTT; CDR3 protein: CASSQEGGGPDEKLFF
D gene: NA; J gene: TRBJ2-3; clone size: NA; CDR3 length: 13; V gene: TRBV29-1; CDR3 DNA: TGCAGCGTTCTGGTTAGCGGCACAGATACGCAGTATTTT; CDR3 protein: CSVLVSGTDTQYF
D gene: NA; J gene: TRBJ1-1; clone size: NA; CDR3 length: 13; V gene: TRBV18; CDR3 DNA: TGTGCCAGCACTGTAGCTGGGAACACTGAAGCTTTCTTT; CDR3 protein: CASTVAGNTEAFF
D gene: TRBD1; J gene: TRBJ2-5; clone size: NA; CDR3 length: 14; V gene: TRBV28; CDR3 DNA: TGTGCCAGCAGACCACCGGGACAGGGGCAGACCCAGTACTTC; CDR3 protein: CASRPPGQGQTQYF
D gene: NA; J gene: TRBJ1-3; clone size: NA; CDR3 length: 16; V gene: TRBV19; CDR3 DNA: TGTGCCAGTAGTATATCCCGCATGCGGTCTGGAAACACCATATATTTT; CDR3 protein: CASSISRMRSGNTIYF
D gene: NA; J gene: TRBJ1-2; clone size: NA; CDR3 length: 11; V gene: TRBV25-1; CDR3 DNA: TGTGCCAGCACAGAGGGATATGGCTACACCTTC; CDR3 protein: CASTEGYGYTF
D gene: NA; J gene: TRBJ2-3; clone size: NA; CDR3 length: 15; V gene: TRBV7-9; CDR3 DNA: TGTGCCAGCAGCTTAGCGATGATCGGGTCAGATACGCAGTATTTT; CDR3 protein: CASSLAMIGSDTQYF
D gene: NA; J gene: TRBJ1-4; clone size: NA; CDR3 length: 13; V gene: TRBV28; CDR3 DNA: TGTGCCAGCAGTTCGGGGTTGTGGGAAAAACTGTTTTTT; CDR3 protein: CASSSGLWEKLFF
D gene: NA; J gene: TRBJ2-7; clone size: NA; CDR3 length: 13; V gene: TRBV29-1; CDR3 DNA: TGCAGCGTTCGGACAACCAGGGTTGACGAGCAGTACTTC; CDR3 protein: CSVRTTRVDEQYF
D gene: TRBD2; J gene: TRBJ2-2; clone size: NA; CDR3 length: 15; V gene: TRBV25-1; CDR3 DNA: TGTGCCAGCGCGCGGGGCGGGAGGGCCGCCGGGGAGCTGTTTTTT; CDR3 protein: CASARGGRAAGELFF
D gene: TRBD1; J gene: TRBJ2-7; clone size: NA; CDR3 length: 13; V gene: TRBV28; CDR3 DNA: TGTGCCAGCCTCCGGGACAGACATTACGAGCAGTACTTC; CDR3 protein: CASLRDRHYEQYF
D gene: TRBD2; J gene: TRBJ2-7; clone size: NA; CDR3 length: 16; V gene: TRBV6-6; CDR3 DNA: TGTGCCAGCAGTGCGATGGGGGGGACTCAACCCTACGAGCAGTACTTC; CDR3 protein: CASSAMGGTQPYEQYF
D gene: NA; J gene: TRBJ2-7; clone size: NA; CDR3 length: 11; V gene: TRBV2; CDR3 DNA: TGTGCCAGTTCTACAGGGTTCGAGCAGTACTTC; CDR3 protein: CASSTGFEQYF
D gene: NA; J gene: TRBJ1-3; clone size: NA; CDR3 length: 18; V gene: TRBV29-1; CDR3 DNA: TGCAGCGTTGAAGATCAAGTATGGACCCCAAACTCCGGAAACACCATATATTTT; CDR3 protein: CSVEDQVWTPNSGNTIYF
D gene: NA; J gene: TRBJ1-1; clone size: NA; CDR3 length: 10; V gene: TRBV29-1; CDR3 DNA: TGCACCGGGGGGTACACTGAAGCTTTCTTT; CDR3 protein: CTGGYTEAFF
D gene: NA; J gene: TRBJ1-1; clone size: NA; CDR3 length: 11; V gene: TRBV18; CDR3 DNA: TGTGCCAGCTCACAGAACACTGAAGCTTTCTTT; CDR3 protein: CASSQNTEAFF
D gene: NA; J gene: TRBJ2-1; clone size: once; CDR3 length: 15; V gene: TRBV7-3; CDR3 DNA: TGTGCCAGCAGCCGATGGGGTAGCGACTACAATGAGCAGTTCTTC; CDR3 protein: CASSRWGSDYNEQFF
D gene: NA; J gene: TRBJ2-1; clone size: NA; CDR3 length: 13; V gene: TRBV6-1; CDR3 DNA: TGTGCCAGCAGGGGACTCCAAGGTAGGGAGCAGTTCTTC; CDR3 protein: CASRGLQGREQFF
D gene: TRBD2; J gene: TRBJ2-7; clone size: NA; CDR3 length: 15; V gene: TRBV7-9; CDR3 DNA: TGTGCCAGCAGCTTAGGGGGACTAGCGGGCTACGAGCAGTACTTC; CDR3 protein: CASSLGGLAGYEQYF
D gene: NA; J gene: TRBJ1-5; clone size: NA; CDR3 length: 15; V gene: TRBV2; CDR3 DNA: TGTGCCAGCACCGAAGCGTCAGGGACGAGACAGCCCCAGCATTTT; CDR3 protein: CASTEASGTRQPQHF
D gene: NA; J gene: TRBJ1-2; clone size: few; CDR3 length: 11; V gene: TRBV30; CDR3 DNA: TGTGCCTGGAATAGGGAGGGTGGCTACACCTTC; CDR3 protein: CAWNREGGYTF
D gene: NA; J gene: TRBJ1-4; clone size: few; CDR3 length: 13; V gene: TRBV30; CDR3 DNA: TGTGCCTGTCAGGGACTCCTGCGGGAAAAACTGTTTTTT; CDR3 protein: CACQGLLREKLFF
D gene: TRBD2; J gene: TRBJ2-3; clone size: NA; CDR3 length: 16; V gene: TRBV30; CDR3 DNA: TGTGCCTGGAGTGTCGGGACTAGCCGGAGCACAGATACGCAGTATTTT; CDR3 protein: CAWSVGTSRSTDTQYF
D gene: NA; J gene: TRBJ1-2; clone size: NA; CDR3 length: 16; V gene: TRBV18; CDR3 DNA: TGTGCCAGCTCCCGCGAGGGGGGTCGGATAAACTATGGCTACACCTTC; CDR3 protein: CASSREGGRINYGYTF
D gene: NA; J gene: TRBJ1-6; clone size: NA; CDR3 length: 16; V gene: TRBV30; CDR3 DNA: TGTGCCTGGAGTGTTCGGGCAGGGAGGTTATATTCACCCCTCCACTTT; CDR3 protein: CAWSVRAGRLYSPLHF
D gene: TRBD1; J gene: TRBJ2-7; clone size: NA; CDR3 length: 15; V gene: TRBV6-4; CDR3 DNA: TGTGCCAGCAGGACATCGGGACAGGGGGCGAGGGAGCAGTACTTC; CDR3 protein: CASRTSGQGAREQYF
D gene: NA; J gene: TRBJ2-7; clone size: NA; CDR3 length: 13; V gene: TRBV7-9; CDR3 DNA: TGTGCCAGCAGTAGGGACCCGACCTACGAGCAGTACTTC; CDR3 protein: CASSRDPTYEQYF
D gene: TRBD1; J gene: TRBJ1-1; clone size: NA; CDR3 length: 16; V gene: TRBV19; CDR3 DNA: TGTGCCAGTAGTCCCCATGGACAGGGTTATGTACGGGGAGCTTTCTTT; CDR3 protein: CASSPHGQGYVRGAFF
D gene: NA; J gene: TRBJ2-3; clone size: NA; CDR3 length: 14; V gene: TRBV5-1; CDR3 DNA: TGCGCCAGCAGCTTGGGTGGGGGAACAGATACGCAGTATTTT; CDR3 protein: CASSLGGGTDTQYF
D gene: NA; J gene: TRBJ2-2; clone size: NA; CDR3 length: 15; V gene: TRBV6-4; CDR3 DNA: TGTGCCAGCAGTGAACTGAGGGTTGAGACCGGGGAGCTGTTTTTT; CDR3 protein: CASSELRVETGELFF
D gene: NA; J gene: TRBJ2-3; clone size: NA; CDR3 length: 15; V gene: TRBV6-6; CDR3 DNA: TGTGCCAGCAGAACTATGCCGGGTTACACAGATACGCAGTATTTT; CDR3 protein: CASRTMPGYTDTQYF
D gene: TRBD1; J gene: TRBJ2-5; clone size: NA; CDR3 length: 16; V gene: TRBV6-6; CDR3 DNA: TGTGCCAGCCGATCGAAGACAGGGGGCGCGGGGCAGACCCAGTACTTC; CDR3 protein: CASRSKTGGAGQTQYF
D gene: NA; J gene: TRBJ1-6; clone size: NA; CDR3 length: 14; V gene: TRBV7-2; CDR3 DNA: TGTGCCAGCAGCTTGGGTGGGGGCAATTCACCCCTCCACTTT; CDR3 protein: CASSLGGGNSPLHF
D gene: NA; J gene: TRBJ2-3; clone size: NA; CDR3 length: 12; V gene: TRBV6-1; CDR3 DNA: TGTGCCAGCAGTGTAGGCGCAGATACGCAGTATTTT; CDR3 protein: CASSVGADTQYF
D gene: NA; J gene: TRBJ1-6; clone size: NA; CDR3 length: 16; V gene: TRBV2; CDR3 DNA: TGTGCCAGCAGTCCAACGGGACAAAATTATAATTCACCCCTCCACTTT; CDR3 protein: CASSPTGQNYNSPLHF
D gene: NA; J gene: TRBJ2-3; clone size: NA; CDR3 length: 11; V gene: TRBV18; CDR3 DNA: TGTGCGTCTCGCTCGGCAGATACGCAGTATTTT; CDR3 protein: CASRSADTQYF
D gene: NA; J gene: TRBJ2-1; clone size: once; CDR3 length: 15; V gene: TRBV7-9; CDR3 DNA: TGTGCCAGCAGCCCTCGGGGTAGCGGCCACAATGAGCAGTTCTTC; CDR3 protein: CASSPRGSGHNEQFF
D gene: TRBD2; J gene: TRBJ2-5; clone size: NA; CDR3 length: 18; V gene: TRBV2; CDR3 DNA: TGTGCCAGCAGTGGTCGTGGACTAGCGGGCCTTCACCAAGAGACCCAGTACTTC; CDR3 protein: CASSGRGLAGLHQETQYF
D gene: TRBD1; J gene: TRBJ2-1; clone size: NA; CDR3 length: 16; V gene: TRBV5-1; CDR3 DNA: TGCGCCAGCAGCTTGGGACAGGGAGATACCTACAATGAGCAGTTCTTC; CDR3 protein: CASSLGQGDTYNEQFF
D gene: NA; J gene: TRBJ1-4; clone size: NA; CDR3 length: 14; V gene: TRBV28; CDR3 DNA: TGTGCCAGCAGTTTAAACCGGGGCAACTCGCAACTGTTTTTT; CDR3 protein: CASSLNRGNSQLFF
D gene: TRBD2; J gene: TRBJ2-3; clone size: NA; CDR3 length: 15; V gene: TRBV7-2; CDR3 DNA: TGTGCCAGCAGCTTAGGCGGGGGAAGGGAGGATACGCAGTATTTT; CDR3 protein: CASSLGGGREDTQYF
D gene: TRBD1; J gene: TRBJ1-2; clone size: NA; CDR3 length: 16; V gene: TRBV28; CDR3 DNA: TGTGCCAGCATTCGAACTGGCACAGGGGGCGTATACGGCTACACCTTC; CDR3 protein: CASIRTGTGGVYGYTF
D gene: NA; J gene: TRBJ1-3; clone size: NA; CDR3 length: 14; V gene: TRBV6-1; CDR3 DNA: TGTGCCAGCAGTGGAGGGTACTCTGGAAACACCATATATTTT; CDR3 protein: CASSGGYSGNTIYF